The 18 T cell receptor beta chains in this list originate from one sample, sequenced in a study of response to subunit inactivated influenza vaccine. Each CDR3 protein is one row after TCRdb ran MiXCR on the RT-PCR reads. In the table there are about 700,000 distinct CDR3 sequences, roughly 14% of which are singletons. Sequencing used PBMCs from blood, obtained about 13 days after vaccination. The source is a man aged 45-65 years who received an inactivated influenza vaccine.

The J gene is TRBJ1-6, the V gene TRBV18; 8 nucleotides match TRBD1. V shed 2 bases and J 0 bases; nucleotides not matched to a gene: 6. CDR3 size: 18 residues. The germline V gene encodes CDR1 KGHSH and CDR2 LQKENI. CDR3 nucleotide sequence: TGTGCCAGCTCACCAGTGGGACAGGCTAGCTCCTATAATTCACCCCTCCACTTT. It translates to CASSPVGQASSYNSPLHF.

The CDR3 sequence is CATCRGGVLSGEQYF. In DNA form, the CDR3 reads TGTGCCACCTGTCGGGGTGGGGTGCTCAGCGGCGAGCAGTACTTC. The gene calls are TRBV6-1 and TRBJ2-7; perhaps TRBD2 as D (5 bases). Germline CDR1 MNHNS, CDR2 SASEGT. The V end was cut by 10 bases, the J end by 6 bases, with 25 bases between. The CDR3 extends over 15 amino acids.

Of note for this clonotype: This may be a read error, as it is one base from a much larger clone. The chain couples TRBV28 to TRBJ2-3; D uncertain. Trimming removed 7 bases at V and 0 bases at J, with 5 bases between. This CDR3 is 12 amino acids long. Germline values: CDR1 MDHEN, CDR2 SYDVKM. CDR3 region: CASMVSTDTQYF. The CDR3, as DNA: TGTGCCAGCATGGTCAGCACAGATACGCAGTATTTT.

The chain employs TRBV2 and TRBJ2-5, with D hard to call. The V gene's germline CDR1 is SNHLY and CDR2 FYNNEI. CDR3 length: 13 amino acids. V lost 3 bases and J 1 base, leaving 6 bases between the germline ends. The CDR3 loop is CASSDRTQETQYF. The DNA of the CDR3 is TGTGCCAGCAGTGATCGCACCCAAGAGACCCAGTACTTC.

This clonotype has at least ten counts. The CDR3 nucleotides are TGTGCCAGCCGGTTTGACTCTGGGGCCAACGTCCTGACTTTC. Translation: CASRFDSGANVLTF. V and J are TRBV6-2 or TRBV6-3 and TRBJ2-6; no clear D. The germline gives CDR1 MNHEY, CDR2 SVGEGT. The CDR3 is made up of 14 amino acids. V was pared by 8 bases and J by 0 bases, with 8 bases between.

The chain links TRBV5-5 to TRBJ2-5; TRBD1 agrees at 9 bases. V was pared by 3 bases and J by 2 bases, with 8 bases of the junction left unmatched. Germline values: CDR1 SGHKS, CDR2 YYEKEE (reference sequence). The CDR3 has 16 amino acids. CDR3 protein: CASSWGQGGGQETQYF. The CDR3 region has the DNA TGTGCCAGCAGCTGGGGACAGGGCGGAGGGCAAGAGACCCAGTACTTC.

This clonotype was detected a few times. The V call is TRBV7-9, the J call TRBJ1-4; D call uncertain. CDR3 length equals 14 residues. The germline CDR1 and CDR2 sequences are SEHNR and FQNEAQ (reference sequence). The V end lost 1 base, the J end lost 3 bases, and 6 bases lay between the germline ends. The CDR3 coding sequence is TGTGCCAGCAGCTTAGAGGCGGCTAATGAAAAACTGTTTTTT. Its protein is CASSLEAANEKLFF.

This clonotype was counted between two and nine times. The chain recombines TRBV11-2 with TRBJ1-3; D remains unclear. The V end was cut by 5 bases, the J end by 2 bases, with 13 bases between. Germline V gene sequence: CDR1 SGHAT, CDR2 FQNNGV. The CDR3 length is 15 residues. The CDR3 loop is CASSPFLGPGNTIYF. The CDR3 coding sequence is TGTGCCAGCAGCCCGTTTCTCGGACCTGGAAACACCATATATTTT.

The chain couples TRBV15 to TRBJ2-1; D possibly matches TRBD1 or TRBD2 (5 bases each). The CDR3 consists of 16 residues. The V end lost 0 bases, the J end lost 4 bases, and 13 bases lay between the germline ends. Per the germline V gene, CDR1 is LNHNV and CDR2 is YYDKDF (reference sequence). The CDR3 nucleotides read TGTGCCACCAGCAGAGATTCGGGACGGCAATACAATGAGCAGTTCTTC. This encodes CATSRDSGRQYNEQFF.

This clonotype was detected only a few times. This chain connects TRBV18 to TRBJ2-2; maybe TRBD2 (5 bases). In germline, CDR1 is KGHSH, CDR2 LQKENI. This CDR3 region has 16 residues. Trimming removed 3 bases at V and 4 bases at J, with 15 bases between. CDR3 loop: CASSPLSSGLTGELFF. CDR3 DNA: TGTGCCAGCTCACCCTTATCGTCCGGACTCACCGGGGAGCTGTTTTTT.

This clonotype appeared a few times. This chain uses TRBV20-1 with TRBJ2-1, with 9 positions matching TRBD2. Germline V gene lookup returns CDR1 DFQATT and CDR2 SNEGSKA (reference sequence). CDR3 length equals 17 residues. The V gene end was trimmed by 5 bases and the J gene end by 4 bases; junction bases not matched to a gene: 15. The CDR3 region is CSASDQVTSGYYNEQFF. The DNA for the CDR3 is TGCAGTGCTTCCGACCAAGTAACTAGCGGGTATTACAATGAGCAGTTCTTC.

The rearrangement joins TRBV5-1 to TRBJ2-7; TRBD2 matches 10 bases. V was clipped by 4 bases and J by 0 bases; unmatched bases: 7. The CDR3 has 16 residues. Per germline, CDR1 SGHRS and CDR2 YFSETQ. The CDR3 nucleotides read TGCGCCAGCAGCCTGGGCGGGACTAGCGTCTCCTACGAGCAGTACTTC. This sequence encodes CASSLGGTSVSYEQYF.

The chain joins TRBV12-3 or TRBV12-4 to TRBJ1-2, with 7 positions matching TRBD1. The ends lost 2 bases at V and 4 bases at J; junction bases unmatched: 7. The CDR3 sequence is 15 residues long. CDR3: CASSLSQGGVYGYTF. The CDR3 region has the DNA TGTGCCAGCAGTTTAAGCCAGGGGGGAGTCTATGGCTACACCTTC.

The CDR3 reads CATRLPGLAGGEQFF. The CDR3 region has the DNA TGTGCCACCAGACTACCGGGACTAGCGGGAGGTGAGCAGTTCTTC. This chain links TRBV24-1 with TRBJ2-1, with 15 bases lining up with TRBD2. The CDR3 totals 15 residues. J gave up 9 bases and V 7 bases, and 6 bases lay outside the gene matches. Per germline, CDR1 KGHDR and CDR2 SFDVKD.

In its sample, this clonotype was seen a few times. The chain combines TRBV20-1 with TRBJ2-3; D may match TRBD1 or TRBD2 (5 bases each). V shed 5 bases and J shed 2 bases, with 14 bases lying between them. Germline-derived CDR1 and CDR2 are DFQATT and SNEGSKA (reference sequence). The CDR3 sequence is 14 residues long. The CDR3 is CSAPHLGVTDTQYF. DNA of the CDR3: TGCAGTGCTCCTCATCTGGGGGTCACAGATACGCAGTATTTT.

The table lists this clonotype with many counts. The genes are TRBV7-2 and TRBJ2-1, with 11 bases lining up with TRBD2. There are 13 residues in the CDR3. CDR1 and CDR2 (germline): SGHTA, FQGNSA. V lost 7 bases and J lost 15; bases outside the gene matches: 11. The CDR3: CASNQYSGRAGFF. DNA of the CDR3: TGTGCCAGCAACCAATATAGCGGGAGGGCCGGGTTCTTC.

This clonotype has just a few counts. The rearrangement links TRBV6-2 or TRBV6-3 to TRBJ1-5, with a possible D match to TRBD1 (5 bases). CDR1 is MNHEY, CDR2 SVGEGT, per germline. CDR3 length: 14 residues. The V end lost 3 bases, the J end lost 5 bases, and 11 bases lay between the germline ends. Here the CDR3 reads CASSYRGGDQPQHF. The CDR3 DNA is TGTGCCAGCAGTTATAGGGGTGGTGATCAGCCCCAGCATTTT.

J is TRBJ2-5 and V is TRBV2; 9 bases map to TRBD2. Trimming took 8 bases from V and 4 from J; bases not matched to a gene: 14. From germline, CDR1 is SNHLY and CDR2 FYNNEI. The CDR3 loop spans 16 amino acids. CDR3 amino acids: CASGVSGRFGAETQYF. The CDR3, as DNA: TGTGCCAGCGGTGTCAGCGGGAGGTTTGGGGCAGAGACCCAGTACTTC.